This passage covers 14 T cell receptor beta chains from one sample sequenced in a study of CD8+CD57+ T cells in acquired aplastic anemia. Profiling of TCR beta VDJ combinations and CDR3 sequences used genomic DNA as template. MiXCR was run by TCRdb on the reads, yielding one entry per CDR3 protein. The table shows hundreds of thousands of distinct CDR3 sequences, with less than 35% occurring only once. Before being chosen for sequencing, patients had shown CD8+CD57+ cell expansion by flow cytometry. The sample consisted of sorted CD4+, CD8+, or CD8+CD57+ T cells (not recorded which) from PBMCs. The receptor source for this set is a human donor with aplastic anemia.

The table lists this clonotype with many counts. The J gene is TRBJ1-2, the V gene TRBV6-1; D ambiguous. V shed 3 bases and J shed 8 bases, with 13 bases lying between them. The CDR3 runs to 13 residues. Germline CDR1 reads MNHNS; CDR2 reads SASEGT. The DNA for the CDR3 is TGTGCCAGCAGTGAGGACCTTGTAGGCGGCTACACCTTC. This encodes CASSEDLVGGYTF.

Comments on this clonotype: A much larger clone differs from this one at a single base, so this may be a read error. The V gene is TRBV2, the J gene TRBJ2-7; D is uncertain. Trimming left V 7 bases short and J 7 bases short, with 8 bases between. Germline-derived CDR1 and CDR2 are SNHLY and FYNNEI. The CDR3 totals 10 residues. The CDR3 coding sequence is TGTGCCAGCAAGTTGAATGAGCAGTACTTC. It translates to CASKLNEQYF.

This rearrangement joins TRBV11-1 to TRBJ2-3; perhaps D is TRBD1 or TRBD2 (6 bases each). The CDR3 covers 15 residues. Trimming pared 4 bases from V and 1 base from J, leaving 12 bases between. Germline values: CDR1 SGHAT, CDR2 FQDESV (reference sequence). The DNA of the CDR3 is TGTGCCAGCAGCTCGAGGGGGGCGGGCACAGATACGCAGTATTTT. Amino acids: CASSSRGAGTDTQYF.

With regard to this clonotype: At one boundary the junction diverges from the germline segment, which might be a read error. V gene TRBV10-3 combines with J gene TRBJ2-5; D is uncertain. The CDR3 consists of 14 residues. From germline, CDR1 is ENHRY and CDR2 SYGVKD. The CDR3 loop is CAISESTGQGTQYF. DNA for the CDR3: TGTGCCATCAGTGAGTCAACCGGTCAAGGGACCCAGTACTTC.

The V and J genes are TRBV2 and TRBJ2-7, with 7 bases that match TRBD2. V shed 4 bases, J shed 3 bases, and the junction held 9 bases outside the gene matches. In germline, CDR1 is SNHLY, CDR2 FYNNEI. The CDR3 runs to 15 residues. The CDR3 bases are TGTGCCAGCAGTGGGGAGGGAAATTTCCTCTACGAGCAGTACTTC. It yields the protein CASSGEGNFLYEQYF.

This clonotype has a handful of counts. The chain carries TRBV7-2 and TRBJ1-1, with D hard to call. Germline CDR1 SGHTA, CDR2 FQGNSA. The germline V and J ends were trimmed by 1 base and 4 bases, with 13 bases remaining between them. This CDR3 is 15 amino acids long. CDR3: CASSLDLRKSTEAFF. The CDR3 nucleotides read TGTGCCAGCAGCTTAGATTTACGAAAGAGCACTGAAGCTTTCTTT.

Only a few counts were recorded for this clonotype. DNA of the CDR3: TGCGCCAGCAGCCAAGGTTCAGGAACGAACACTGAAGCTTTCTTT. Protein sequence: CASSQGSGTNTEAFF. This sequence joins TRBV4-1 and TRBJ1-1; D not resolved. CDR1 is MGHRA, CDR2 YSYEKL, per germline. CDR3 length equals 15 residues. Trimming took 1 base from V and 1 from J, leaving 10 bases between them.

This clonotype was picked up a small number of times. This rearrangement joins TRBV5-1 to TRBJ2-7; 8 bases fit TRBD2. With 1 base clipped from V and 0 bases from J, the junction kept 3 bases outside the gene matches. CDR3 length: 15 amino acids. Germline lookup yields CDR1 SGHRS and CDR2 YFSETQ. The CDR3 is CASSLLGTSSYEQYF. The DNA of the CDR3 is TGCGCCAGCAGCTTGCTCGGGACTAGCTCCTACGAGCAGTACTTC.

This chain connects TRBV14 to TRBJ1-4; TRBD1 aligns across 7 bases. With V trimmed by 0 bases and J by 13 bases, 11 bases remained unmatched. The length of the CDR3 is 15 residues. The germline gives CDR1 SGHDN, CDR2 FVKESK. The CDR3 loop reads CASSQDSRTGVGLFF. As DNA, the CDR3 is TGTGCCAGCAGCCAAGATTCCCGGACAGGCGTTGGACTGTTTTTT.

The chain recombines TRBV5-1 with TRBJ2-1; D may be TRBD1 or TRBD2 (6 bases each). CDR3 length: 15 amino acids. V shed 1 base and J shed 6 bases, with 14 bases lying between them. Germline CDR1 reads SGHRS; CDR2 reads YFSETQ. CDR3 nucleotides: TGCGCCAGCAGCTTGTCCGGGGGCGTAGGCAATGAGCAGTTCTTC. It specifies CASSLSGGVGNEQFF.

The chain joins TRBV7-9 to TRBJ1-6; 7 bases map to TRBD1. The V and J ends lost 5 bases and 5 bases, in that order; junction bases with no gene match: 6. CDR3 length equals 15 residues. Looked up from germline, CDR1 is SEHNR and CDR2 is FQNEAQ (reference sequence). The CDR3 coding sequence is TGTGCCAGCAGCACAGGGGTCTTTAATAATTCACCCCTCCACTTT. Amino acids: CASSTGVFNNSPLHF. Full variable domain (remainder filled in from reference TRBV7-9 and TRBJ1-6): DTGVSQNPRHKITKRGQNVTFRCDPISEHNRLYWYRQTLGQGPEFLTYFQNEAQLEKSRLLSDRFSAERPKGSFSTLEIQRTEQGDSAMYLCASSTGVFNNSPLHFGNGTRLTVT.

Points on this clonotype: Possible read error: a much larger clone is one base away. The chain uses TRBV19 and TRBJ1-2, with a weak D call TRBD1 (6 bases). The germline V gene encodes CDR1 LNHDA and CDR2 SQIVND (reference sequence). The CDR3 loop spans 15 amino acids. Trimming shortened V by 4 bases and J by 5 bases, and 17 bases separated the two germline ends. CDR3: CASSTRQALPYGYTF. Written as DNA, the CDR3 is TGTGCCAGTAGTACCCGACAGGCACTTCCATATGGCTACACCTTC.

The V call is TRBV20-1, the J call TRBJ1-2; D unclear. The V end was cut by 8 bases, the J end by 8 bases, with 21 bases between. This CDR3 is built from 13 residues. The germline V gene has CDR1 DFQATT and CDR2 SNEGSKA (reference sequence). Written as DNA, the CDR3 is TGCAGTACTAATAGGGAACCCTCTGCGGGCTACACCTTC. Protein sequence: CSTNREPSAGYTF.

Worth noting for this clonotype: One junction end does not reproduce the germline sequence, and a read error may be involved. J is TRBJ2-1 and V is TRBV19, with no clear D. CDR1 LNHDA and CDR2 SQIVND come from the germline V gene (reference sequence). CDR3 length: 15 residues. The CDR3 coding sequence is TGTGCCAGTACCCCTCGGCCGAGAACCGACAATGAGCGGTTCTTC. It codes for CASTPRPRTDNERFF.